The 8 T cell receptor beta chains reported below all come from one sample, sequenced in a study of cytomegalovirus exposure and HLA in healthy donors. Primers: 60 Vbeta forward and 13 Jbeta reverse. Assay: immunoSEQ multiplex PCR; the TCRdb copy retains only in-frame clones and omits some. Of 95,000 to 150,000 clones listed, approximately 72% are singletons. The material sequenced was PBMCs. The source is a man in his 60s in good health and CMV-seropositive.

The chain is built from TRBV19 and TRBJ2-3; 12 bases line up with TRBD1. Germline-derived CDR1 and CDR2 are LNHDA and SQIVND (reference sequence). The ends lost 6 bases at V and 2 bases at J; junction bases unmatched: 3. The CDR3 has 15 amino acids. The CDR3 loop is CASRGQGAITDTQYF. In nucleotides, the CDR3 is TGTGCCAGTAGGGGACAGGGGGCGATCACAGATACGCAGTATTTT. Full variable domain (rest looked up from reference TRBV19 and TRBJ2-3): DGGITQSPKYLFRKEGQNVTLSCEQNLNHDAMYWYRQDPGQGLRLIYYSQIVNDFQKGDIAEGYSVSREKKESFPLTVTSAQKNPTAFYLCASRGQGAITDTQYFGPGTRLTVL.

The chain is built from TRBV11-2 and TRBJ1-2; possible D gene TRBD1, 5 bases. Germline V lookup: CDR1 SGHAT, CDR2 FQNNGV. V was pared by 5 bases and J by 10 bases, with 11 bases between. This CDR3 contains 11 residues. CDR3: CASSPLTVYTF. CDR3 sequence (DNA): TGTGCCAGCAGCCCCCTGACAGTCTACACCTTC. The full variable domain, with the rest looked up from reference TRBV11-2 and TRBJ1-2, is EAGVAQSPRYKIIEKRQSVAFWCNPISGHATLYWYQQILGQGPKLLIQFQNNGVVDDSQLPKDRFSAERLKGVDSTLKIQPAKLEDSAVYLCASSPLTVYTFGSGTRLTVV.

The chain is built from TRBV4-1 and TRBJ2-5, with 10 bases matching TRBD2. The J call may not be correct, given that the DNA end is closer to TRBJ2-7. The CDR3 consists of 16 residues. CDR1 MGHRA and CDR2 YSYEKL come from the germline V gene. Here the CDR3 reads CASSHLRTSGSYEQYF. The DNA for the CDR3 is TGCGCCAGCAGCCACCTTCGGACTAGCGGATCCTACGAGCAGTACTTC.

The chain carries TRBV6-6 and TRBJ2-5, with D perhaps matching TRBD2 (6 bases). Germline CDR1 reads MNHNY; CDR2 reads SVGAGI (reference sequence). V was clipped by 6 bases and J by 2 bases, with 13 bases between them. The CDR3 has 14 amino acids. The CDR3 protein is CASRGTARQETQYF. The CDR3 DNA reads as TGTGCCAGCAGGGGGACTGCGCGGCAAGAGACCCAGTACTTC.

This clone has just a few counts. V is TRBV5-8 and J is TRBJ2-1, with 7 bases matching TRBD1. CDR3 length equals 13 residues. CDR1 SGHTS and CDR2 YDEGEE come from the germline V gene. The J segment lost 7 bases and the V segment lost 4 bases, leaving 5 bases of the junction unmatched. CDR3 loop: CASSPGQQNEQFF. Written as DNA, the CDR3 is TGTGCCAGCAGCCCGGGACAGCAGAATGAGCAGTTCTTC. Using reference TRBV5-8 and TRBJ2-1 for the parts outside the CDR3, the full variable domain is EAGVTQSPTHLIKTRGQQATLRCSPISGHTSVYWYQQALGLGLQFLLWYDEGEERNRGNFPPRFSGRQFPNYSSELNVNALELEDSALYLCASSPGQQNEQFFGPGTRLTVL.

The chain combines TRBV5-1 with TRBJ1-5; tentatively, D is TRBD1 (6 bases). V was cut by 4 bases and J by 3 bases, with 11 bases left in between. This CDR3 spans 14 amino acids. The germline CDR1 and CDR2 sequences are SGHRS and YFSETQ. The CDR3 bases are TGCGCCAGCAGCCCCGGACAGCTCAATCAGCCCCAGCATTTT. Protein product: CASSPGQLNQPQHF.

This sequence joins TRBV9 and TRBJ2-7; 9 bases line up with TRBD2. V shed 3 bases, J shed 5 bases, and the junction held 3 bases outside the gene matches. The CDR3 loop spans 13 amino acids. Germline V gene lookup returns CDR1 SGDLS and CDR2 YYNGEE. The DNA of the CDR3 is TGTGCCAGCAGCGCCGCGGGGGGGAACGAGCAGTACTTC. Protein sequence: CASSAAGGNEQYF. Looking up the rest from reference TRBV9 and TRBJ2-7 gives the full variable domain: DSGVTQTPKHLITATGQRVTLRCSPRSGDLSVYWYQQSLDQGLQFLIQYYNGEERAKGNILERFSAQQFPDLHSELNLSSLELGDSALYFCASSAAGGNEQYFGPGTRLTVT.

This clone was found a few times. The chain combines TRBV11-3 with TRBJ2-3, with D perhaps matching TRBD2 (7 bases). Trimming cost V 3 bases and J 8 bases, with 21 bases left between them. Germline lookup yields CDR1 SGHNT and CDR2 YENEEA. There are 16 residues in the CDR3. In nucleotides, the CDR3 is TGTGCCAGCAGCTTCGGAGGGAGTGGGGGGGCAGGTACGCAGTATTTT. Encoded protein: CASSFGGSGGAGTQYF.